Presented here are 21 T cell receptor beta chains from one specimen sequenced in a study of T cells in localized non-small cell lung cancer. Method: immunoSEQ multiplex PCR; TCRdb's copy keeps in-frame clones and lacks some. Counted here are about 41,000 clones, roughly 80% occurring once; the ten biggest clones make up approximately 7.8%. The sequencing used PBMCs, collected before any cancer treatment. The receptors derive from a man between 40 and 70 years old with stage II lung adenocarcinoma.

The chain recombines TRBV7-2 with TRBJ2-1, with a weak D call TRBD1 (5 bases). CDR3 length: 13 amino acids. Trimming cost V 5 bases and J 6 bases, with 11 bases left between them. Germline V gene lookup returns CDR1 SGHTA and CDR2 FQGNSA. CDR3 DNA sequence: TGTGCCAGCAGCATCAGGGTACGCAATGAGCAGTTCTTC. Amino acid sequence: CASSIRVRNEQFF.

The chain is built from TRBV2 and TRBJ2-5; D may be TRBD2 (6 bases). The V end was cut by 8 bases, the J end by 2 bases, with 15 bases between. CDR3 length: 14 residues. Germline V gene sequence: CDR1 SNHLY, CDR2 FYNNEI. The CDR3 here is CASSPMEGQETQYF. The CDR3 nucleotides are TGTGCCAGCTCCCCGATGGAGGGGCAAGAGACCCAGTACTTC.

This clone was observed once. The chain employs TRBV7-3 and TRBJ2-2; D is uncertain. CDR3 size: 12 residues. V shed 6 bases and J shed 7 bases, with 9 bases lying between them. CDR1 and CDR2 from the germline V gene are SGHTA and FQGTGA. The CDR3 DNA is TGTGCCAGCAGGTCCCTGGGCGGGGAGCTGTTTTTT. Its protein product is CASRSLGGELFF.

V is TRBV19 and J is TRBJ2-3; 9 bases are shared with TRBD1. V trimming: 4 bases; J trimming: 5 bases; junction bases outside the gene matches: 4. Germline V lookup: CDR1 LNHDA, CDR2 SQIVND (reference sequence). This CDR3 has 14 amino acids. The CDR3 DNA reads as TGTGCCAGTAGTAACAGGGGGCTGGTAGATACGCAGTATTTT. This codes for CASSNRGLVDTQYF.

The CDR3 is CASSYRGPPADTQYF. For the CDR3, the DNA is TGTGCCAGCAGCTACAGGGGCCCCCCCGCGGATACGCAGTATTTT. The chain employs TRBV7-3 and TRBJ2-3; 7 bases match TRBD1. V shed 4 bases and J 6 bases; nucleotides not matched to a gene: 10. CDR3 length equals 15 residues. Per germline, CDR1 SGHTA and CDR2 FQGTGA.

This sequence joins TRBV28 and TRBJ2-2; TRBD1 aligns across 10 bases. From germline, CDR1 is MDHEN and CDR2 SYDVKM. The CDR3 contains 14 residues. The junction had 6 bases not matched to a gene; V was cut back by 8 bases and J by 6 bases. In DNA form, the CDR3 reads TGTGCCAGCGGACTGGACAGGGGGTCCGGGGAGCTGTTTTTT. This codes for CASGLDRGSGELFF. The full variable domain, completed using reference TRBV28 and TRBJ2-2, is DVKVTQSSRYLVKRTGEKVFLECVQDMDHENMFWYRQDPGLGLRLIYFSYDVKMKEKGDIPEGYSVSREKKERFSLILESASTNQTSMYLCASGLDRGSGELFFGEGSRLTVL.

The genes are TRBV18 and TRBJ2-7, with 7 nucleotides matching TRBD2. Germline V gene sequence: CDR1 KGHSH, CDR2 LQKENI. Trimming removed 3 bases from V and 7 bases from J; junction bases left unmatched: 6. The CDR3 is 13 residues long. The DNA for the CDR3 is TGTGCCAGCTCACCCCTAGCGGAGGCAGAGCAGTACTTC. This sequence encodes CASSPLAEAEQYF.

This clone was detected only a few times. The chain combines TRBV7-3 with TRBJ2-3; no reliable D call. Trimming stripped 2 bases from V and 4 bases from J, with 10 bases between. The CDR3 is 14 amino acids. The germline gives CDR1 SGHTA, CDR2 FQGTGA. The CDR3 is CASSLSGRPDTQYF. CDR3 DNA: TGTGCCAGCAGCTTATCCGGACGACCAGATACGCAGTATTTT.

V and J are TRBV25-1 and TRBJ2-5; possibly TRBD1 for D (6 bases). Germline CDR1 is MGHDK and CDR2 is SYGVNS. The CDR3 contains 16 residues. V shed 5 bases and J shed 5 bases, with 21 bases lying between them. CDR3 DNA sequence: TGTGCCAGCAGTAATCCTAGGTTGGGGGCTCAGGAGACCCAGTACTTC. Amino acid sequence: CASSNPRLGAQETQYF. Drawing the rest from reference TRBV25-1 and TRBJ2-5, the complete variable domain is EADIYQTPRYLVIGTGKKITLECSQTMGHDKMYWYQQDPGMELHLIHYSYGVNSTEKGDLSSESTVSRIRTEHFPLTLESARPSHTSQYLCASSNPRLGAQETQYFGPGTRLLVL.

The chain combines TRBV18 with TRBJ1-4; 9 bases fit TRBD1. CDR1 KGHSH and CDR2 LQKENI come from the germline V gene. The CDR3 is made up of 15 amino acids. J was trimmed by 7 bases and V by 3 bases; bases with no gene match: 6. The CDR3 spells CASSPFGTGSEKLFF. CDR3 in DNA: TGTGCCAGCTCACCTTTCGGGACAGGGAGTGAAAAACTGTTTTTT.

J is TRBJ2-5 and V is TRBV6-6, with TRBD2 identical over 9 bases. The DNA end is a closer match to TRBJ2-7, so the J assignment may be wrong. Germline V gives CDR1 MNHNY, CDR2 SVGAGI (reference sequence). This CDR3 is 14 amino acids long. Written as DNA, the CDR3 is TGTGCCAGCAGGAAACTAGCGGGTCTCTACGAGCAGTACTTC. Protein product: CASRKLAGLYEQYF.

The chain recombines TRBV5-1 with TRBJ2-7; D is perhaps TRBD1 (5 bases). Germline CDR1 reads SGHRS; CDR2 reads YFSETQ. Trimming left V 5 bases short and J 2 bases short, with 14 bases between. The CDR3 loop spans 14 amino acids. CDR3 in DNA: TGCGCCAGCAGGAAAACAGGTGACCCCTACGAGCAGTACTTC. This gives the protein CASRKTGDPYEQYF.

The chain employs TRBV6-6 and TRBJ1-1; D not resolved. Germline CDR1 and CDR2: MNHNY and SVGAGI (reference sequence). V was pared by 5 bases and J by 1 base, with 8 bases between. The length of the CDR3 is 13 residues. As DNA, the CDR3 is TGTGCCAGCAGTCCCGTGGAGAACACTGAAGCTTTCTTT. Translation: CASSPVENTEAFF.

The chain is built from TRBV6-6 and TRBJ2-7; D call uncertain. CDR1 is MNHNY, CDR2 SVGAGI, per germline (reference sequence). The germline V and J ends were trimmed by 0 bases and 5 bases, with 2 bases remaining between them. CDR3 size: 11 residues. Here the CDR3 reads CASSYSNEQYF. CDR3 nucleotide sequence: TGTGCCAGCAGTTACTCGAACGAGCAGTACTTC.

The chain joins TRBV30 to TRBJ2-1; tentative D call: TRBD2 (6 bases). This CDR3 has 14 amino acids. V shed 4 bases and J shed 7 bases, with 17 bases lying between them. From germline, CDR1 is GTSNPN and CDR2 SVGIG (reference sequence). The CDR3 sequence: CAWTSGDWSNEQFF. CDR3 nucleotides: TGTGCCTGGACTTCGGGGGATTGGTCGAATGAGCAGTTCTTC.

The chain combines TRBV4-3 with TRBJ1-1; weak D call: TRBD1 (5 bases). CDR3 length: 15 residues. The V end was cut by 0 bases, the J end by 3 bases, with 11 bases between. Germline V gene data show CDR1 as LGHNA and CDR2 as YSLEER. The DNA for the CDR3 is TGCGCCAGCAGCCAAGAACAGGCTAGGGACACTGAAGCTTTCTTT. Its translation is CASSQEQARDTEAFF.

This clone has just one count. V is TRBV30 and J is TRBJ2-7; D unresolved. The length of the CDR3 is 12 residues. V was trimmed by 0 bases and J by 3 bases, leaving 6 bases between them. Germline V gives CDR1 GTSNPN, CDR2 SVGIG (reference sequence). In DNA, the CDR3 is TGTGCCTGGAGTGTGATCTTCTACGAGCAGTACTTC. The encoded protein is CAWSVIFYEQYF.

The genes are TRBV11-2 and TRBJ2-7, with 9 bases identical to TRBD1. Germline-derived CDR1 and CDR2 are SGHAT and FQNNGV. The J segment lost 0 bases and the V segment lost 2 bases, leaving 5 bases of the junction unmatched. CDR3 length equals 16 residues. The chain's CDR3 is CASSLSRGQGSYEQYF. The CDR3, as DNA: TGTGCCAGCAGCTTATCCCGGGGACAGGGCTCCTACGAGCAGTACTTC.

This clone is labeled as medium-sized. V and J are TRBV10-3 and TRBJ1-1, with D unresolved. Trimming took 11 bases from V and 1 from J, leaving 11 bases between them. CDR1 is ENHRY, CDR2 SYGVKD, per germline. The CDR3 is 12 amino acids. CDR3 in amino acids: CAFGDGNTEAFF. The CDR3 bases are TGTGCCTTCGGGGATGGGAACACTGAAGCTTTCTTT.

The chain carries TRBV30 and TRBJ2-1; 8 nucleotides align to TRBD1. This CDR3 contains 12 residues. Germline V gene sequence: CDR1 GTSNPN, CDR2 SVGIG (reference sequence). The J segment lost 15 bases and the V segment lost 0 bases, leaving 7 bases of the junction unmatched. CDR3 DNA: TGTGCCTGGAGTGTTAGTCGAACAGGGGGGTTCTTC. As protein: CAWSVSRTGGFF. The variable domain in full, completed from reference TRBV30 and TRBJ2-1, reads SQTIHQWPATLVQPVGSPLSLECTVEGTSNPNLYWYRQAAGRGLQLLFYSVGIGQISSEVPQNLSASRPQDRQFILSSKKLLLSDSGFYLCAWSVSRTGGFFGPGTRLTVL.

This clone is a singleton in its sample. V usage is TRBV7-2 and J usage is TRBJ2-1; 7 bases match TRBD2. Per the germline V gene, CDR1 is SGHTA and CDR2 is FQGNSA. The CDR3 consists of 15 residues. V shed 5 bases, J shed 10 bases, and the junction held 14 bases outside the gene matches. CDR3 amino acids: CASSPPSGARTEQFF. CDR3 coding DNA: TGTGCCAGCAGCCCCCCCAGCGGGGCGCGAACGGAGCAGTTCTTC.